This T cell receptor beta chain came from a study of cytomegalovirus exposure and HLA in healthy donors. Study-wide background: For the 300 to 400 genotyped donors, approximately 83% fell within the Caucasian-associated ancestry cluster. Study results and caveats: From TCR beta sequences, most subjects' HLA-A and HLA-B alleles were reportedly predicted accurately.

CDR3 length: 13 residues. Germline-derived CDR1 and CDR2 are GTSNPN and SVGIG (reference sequence). V shed 6 bases and J shed 1 base, with 12 bases lying between them. Researchers ran the PCR with 60 Vbeta and 13 Jbeta primers. Repertoires were generated with immunoSEQ multiplex PCR, while TCRdb's copy carries only in-frame clones and drops some. The sample contains nearly 80,000 clones, around 79% of which appear only once. In regard to this clone: The antigen remains unidentified.

The TCR was taken from a woman in her forties in good health and CMV-seropositive. Sequenced: PBMCs. V gene TRBV30 combines with J gene TRBJ1-1; TRBD1 is a possible D gene (5 bases). CDR3 region: CACYRNPNTEAFF. The CDR3 DNA follows: TGTGCCTGCTACAGGAACCCGAACACTGAAGCTTTCTTT.